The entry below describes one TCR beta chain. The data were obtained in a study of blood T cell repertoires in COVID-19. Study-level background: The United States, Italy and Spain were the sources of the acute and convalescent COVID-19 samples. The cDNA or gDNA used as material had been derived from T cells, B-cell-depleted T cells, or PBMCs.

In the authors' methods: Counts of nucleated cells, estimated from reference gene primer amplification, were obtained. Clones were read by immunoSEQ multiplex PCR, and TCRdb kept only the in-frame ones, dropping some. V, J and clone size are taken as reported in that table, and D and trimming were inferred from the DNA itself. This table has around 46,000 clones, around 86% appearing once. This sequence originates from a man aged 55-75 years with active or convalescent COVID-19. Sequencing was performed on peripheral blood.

The CDR3 region has the DNA TGTGCCAGCCTGGGCCGCCCGAATTCACCCCTCCACTTT. This sequence encodes CASLGRPNSPLHF. The chain employs TRBV6-5 and TRBJ1-6; no firm D call. Trimming stripped 8 bases from V and 7 bases from J, with 12 bases between. Germline loops: CDR1 MNHEY, CDR2 SVGAGI. The CDR3 loop spans 13 amino acids.